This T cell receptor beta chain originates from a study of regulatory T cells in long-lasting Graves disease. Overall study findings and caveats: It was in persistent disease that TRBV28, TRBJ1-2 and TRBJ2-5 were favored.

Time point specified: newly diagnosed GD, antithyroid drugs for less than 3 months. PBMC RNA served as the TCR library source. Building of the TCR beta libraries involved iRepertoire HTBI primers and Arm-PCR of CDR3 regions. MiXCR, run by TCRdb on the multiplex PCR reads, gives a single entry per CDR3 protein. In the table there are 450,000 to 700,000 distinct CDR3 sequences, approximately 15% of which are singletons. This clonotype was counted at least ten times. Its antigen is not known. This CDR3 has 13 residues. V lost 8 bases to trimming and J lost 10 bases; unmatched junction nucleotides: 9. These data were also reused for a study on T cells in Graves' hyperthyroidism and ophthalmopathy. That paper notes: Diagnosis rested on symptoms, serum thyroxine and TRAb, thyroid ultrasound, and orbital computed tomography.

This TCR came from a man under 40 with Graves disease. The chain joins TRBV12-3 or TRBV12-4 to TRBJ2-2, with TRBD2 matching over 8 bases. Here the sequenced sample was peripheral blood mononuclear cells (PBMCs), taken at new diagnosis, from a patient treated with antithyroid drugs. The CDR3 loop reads CASSSGRPEELFF. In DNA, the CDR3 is TGTGCCAGCTCTAGCGGGCGCCCGGAGGAGCTGTTTTTT.